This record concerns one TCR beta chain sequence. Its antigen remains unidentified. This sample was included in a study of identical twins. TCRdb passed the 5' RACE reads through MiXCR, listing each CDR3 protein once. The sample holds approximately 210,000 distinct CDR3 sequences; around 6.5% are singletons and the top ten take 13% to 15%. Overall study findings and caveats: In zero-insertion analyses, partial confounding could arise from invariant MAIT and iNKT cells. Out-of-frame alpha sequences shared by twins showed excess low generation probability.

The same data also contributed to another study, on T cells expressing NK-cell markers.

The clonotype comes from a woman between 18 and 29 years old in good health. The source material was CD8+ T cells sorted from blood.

CDR3 in amino acids: CASTALAASYNEQFF. CDR3 bases: TGCGCCAGCACCGCCCTAGCGGCCTCCTACAATGAGCAGTTCTTC. The chain employs TRBV5-1 and TRBJ2-1; TRBD2 agrees at 7 bases. Germline trimming cut 6 bases from V and 0 bases from J; bases unmatched to any gene: 6. This CDR3 contains 15 residues. CDR1 is SGHRS, CDR2 YFSETQ, per germline. Variable domain in full (rest from reference TRBV5-1 and TRBJ2-1): KAGVTQTPRYLIKTRGQQVTLSCSPISGHRSVSWYQQTPGQGLQFLFEYFSETQRNKGNFPGRFSGRQFSNSRSEMNVSTLELGDSALYLCASTALAASYNEQFFGPGTRLTVL.